The 15 T cell receptor beta chains listed next were all sequenced from one sample in a study of blood T cell repertoires in COVID-19. TCRdb keeps only in-frame clones here, not all; method: immunoSEQ multiplex PCR. This table has 180,000 or so clones, over 70% appearing once. Sequencing was performed on PBMCs or T cells enriched from blood (not recorded which). Every receptor here comes from a middle-aged man who had recovered from COVID-19.

V and J are TRBV10-1 and TRBJ2-1; TRBD2 agrees at 10 bases. The CDR3 has 15 residues. CDR1 and CDR2 (germline): WNHNN, SYGVQD (reference sequence). V lost 2 bases and J lost 6; bases outside the gene matches: 4. CDR3 region: CASSEARTSGNEQFF. As DNA, the CDR3 is TGCGCCAGCAGTGAGGCTCGGACTAGCGGCAATGAGCAGTTCTTC.

The V and J genes are TRBV15 and TRBJ2-1; TRBD1 agrees at 7 bases. Unmatched junction bases numbered 8, after V lost 7 bases and J lost 2 bases. The CDR3 is made up of 15 amino acids. Per germline, CDR1 LNHNV and CDR2 YYDKDF (reference sequence). The CDR3 DNA is TGTGCCACCAACTCCCGGGACAGACCCTACAATGAGCAGTTCTTC. This encodes CATNSRDRPYNEQFF.

The count of this clone is one. The J gene is TRBJ1-3, the V gene TRBV9; D unresolved. This CDR3 has 17 amino acids. V lost 4 bases, J lost 0 bases, and 17 bases lay in between. Germline CDR1 is SGDLS and CDR2 is YYNGEE. The chain's CDR3 is CASSTFSPAISGNTIYF. The CDR3, as DNA: TGTGCCAGCAGCACCTTCTCACCAGCGATCTCTGGAAACACCATATATTTT.

This clone occurred once. The gene calls are TRBV7-6 and TRBJ2-1, with D possibly matching TRBD2 (5 bases). Germline CDR1 SGHVS, CDR2 FNYEAQ. The CDR3 sequence is 15 residues long. The V end lost 1 base, the J end lost 5 bases, and 12 bases lay between the germline ends. This CDR3 is CASSLGAGPNNEQFF. The CDR3, as DNA: TGTGCCAGCAGCTTAGGGGCGGGCCCAAACAATGAGCAGTTCTTC.

The chain employs TRBV28 and TRBJ2-7, with D tentatively TRBD2 (5 bases). CDR1 MDHEN and CDR2 SYDVKM come from the germline V gene. With 1 base removed from V and 1 base from J, the gap between germline ends came to 14 bases. CDR3 size: 16 residues. The CDR3 is CASSLLSFERSYEQYF. The CDR3 DNA reads TGTGCCAGCAGTTTATTATCCTTTGAGCGGTCCTACGAGCAGTACTTC.

The chain is built from TRBV15 and TRBJ1-5; no clear D. V was shortened by 1 base and J by 9 bases, with 10 bases between the two germline ends. The germline V gene has CDR1 LNHNV and CDR2 YYDKDF (reference sequence). CDR3 length: 13 amino acids. CDR3: CATSRGLTRPQHF. The CDR3 DNA reads as TGTGCCACCAGCAGAGGCCTCACACGGCCCCAGCATTTT.

In its sample, this clone was seen a few times. V is TRBV7-3 and J is TRBJ1-1; weak D call: TRBD1 (5 bases). The CDR3 runs 13 residues. Germline CDR1 is SGHTA and CDR2 is FQGTGA. V gave up 5 bases and J gave up 12 bases, with 19 bases separating them. The chain's CDR3 is CASSERAGRPTFF. CDR3 sequence (DNA): TGTGCCAGCAGCGAAAGAGCGGGGCGTCCGACTTTCTTT.

This clone appeared a single time. The chain has TRBV7-9 and TRBJ1-5; unclear D gene. CDR1 is SEHNR, CDR2 FQNEAQ, per germline (reference sequence). CDR3 length: 13 amino acids. V was trimmed by 5 bases and J by 6 bases, leaving 11 bases between them. The CDR3 DNA is TGTGCCAGCAGCGGAGATGAGATTCAGCCCCAGCATTTT. Amino acid sequence: CASSGDEIQPQHF.

The J gene is TRBJ2-5, the V gene TRBV27; D may be TRBD1 (6 bases). The germline V and J ends were trimmed by 9 bases and 0 bases, with 14 bases remaining between them. Per germline, CDR1 MNHEY and CDR2 SMNVEV (reference sequence). CDR3 length: 14 amino acids. The CDR3 protein is CASSTRDNQETQYF. The DNA of the CDR3 is TGTGCCAGTAGCACCCGGGACAACCAAGAGACCCAGTACTTC.

In this sample, this clone turned up once. The gene calls are TRBV4-2 and TRBJ1-2; 7 bases fit TRBD1. V shed 0 bases and J 4 bases; nucleotides not matched to a gene: 8. This CDR3 region has 16 residues. Germline V lookup: CDR1 LGHNA, CDR2 YNFKEQ. DNA for the CDR3: TGTGCCAGCAGCCAAGATTTAACAGGGGATCTCTATGGCTACACCTTC. Translation: CASSQDLTGDLYGYTF.

CDR3 region: CSATGTTGSEGQYF. In nucleotides, the CDR3 is TGCAGCGCTACCGGGACTACCGGCTCTGAGGGGCAGTACTTC. The chain carries TRBV29-1 and TRBJ2-7; TRBD2 matches 7 bases. Germline CDR1 is SQVTM and CDR2 is ANQGSEA. The CDR3 totals 14 residues. V lost 7 bases and J lost 9; bases outside the gene matches: 18.

This rearrangement joins TRBV15 to TRBJ1-1; TRBD1 matches at 9 bases. The CDR3 runs 19 residues. The germline V gene encodes CDR1 LNHNV and CDR2 YYDKDF (reference sequence). Trimming removed 0 bases from V and 0 bases from J; junction bases left unmatched: 11. Written as DNA, the CDR3 is TGTGCCACCAGCAGAGATTCCGGGACAGGGAGGGGTATGAACACTGAAGCTTTCTTT. Residues: CATSRDSGTGRGMNTEAFF.

This clone is a singleton in its sample. The rearrangement uses TRBV5-8 and TRBJ2-7; 9 nucleotides match TRBD2. CDR1 is SGHTS and CDR2 is YDEGEE in the germline V gene. The CDR3 sequence is 15 residues long. V shed 4 bases and J 2 bases; nucleotides not matched to a gene: 7. The CDR3 sequence: CASSRSGGGTYEQYF. In DNA, the CDR3 is TGTGCCAGCAGCCGTAGCGGGGGAGGAACCTACGAGCAGTACTTC.

The genes are TRBV28 and TRBJ1-2; D is unresolved. Germline values: CDR1 MDHEN, CDR2 SYDVKM. Deletions cut 5 bases from V and 0 bases from J, with 13 bases between. This CDR3 comprises 15 residues. The CDR3 loop reads CASSLTVQANYGYTF. In DNA, the CDR3 is TGTGCCAGCAGTCTTACGGTCCAAGCTAACTATGGCTACACCTTC.

The table lists this clone with a few counts. The chain recombines TRBV29-1 with TRBJ1-1; no firm D call. Trimming took 7 bases from V and 5 from J, leaving 17 bases between them. This CDR3 has 13 residues. CDR1 and CDR2 (germline): SQVTM, ANQGSEA. CDR3 in amino acids: CSAALAGATEAFF. The CDR3 DNA sequence: TGCAGCGCCGCTTTGGCGGGAGCGACTGAAGCTTTCTTT.